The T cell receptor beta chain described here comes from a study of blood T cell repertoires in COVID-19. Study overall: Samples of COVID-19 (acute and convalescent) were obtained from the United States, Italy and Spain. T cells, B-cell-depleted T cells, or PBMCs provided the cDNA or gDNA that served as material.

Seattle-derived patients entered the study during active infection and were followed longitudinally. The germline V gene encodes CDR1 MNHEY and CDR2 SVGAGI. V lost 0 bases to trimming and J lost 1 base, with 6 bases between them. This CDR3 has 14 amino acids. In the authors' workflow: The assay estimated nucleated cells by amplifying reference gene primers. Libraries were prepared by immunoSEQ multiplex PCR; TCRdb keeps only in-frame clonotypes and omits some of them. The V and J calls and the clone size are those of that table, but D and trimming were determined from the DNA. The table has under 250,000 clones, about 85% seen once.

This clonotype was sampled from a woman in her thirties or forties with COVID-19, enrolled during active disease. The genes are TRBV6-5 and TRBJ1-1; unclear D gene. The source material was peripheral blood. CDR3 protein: CASSYSAGNTEAFF. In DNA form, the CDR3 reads TGTGCCAGCAGTTACTCGGCAGGGAACACTGAAGCTTTCTTT.